This TCR beta chain emerged from a study of T cell responses to AZD1222 COVID-19 vaccine. General observations from the study: Repertoire sampling occurred only after the peak T cell response. Compared with day 0, the breadth and depth of the Spike-specific TCR repertoire rose significantly after two doses of AZD1222. It should be noted that donors were predominantly white British and more often female, and clonal diversity was possibly underestimated. Variant regions that are unmutated are reportedly the target of nearly half of spike-specific TCRs.

Here immunoSEQ multiplex PCR was the method, and the copy in TCRdb shows in-frame clones only, minus some. The profile shows some 130,000 clones, over 75% of them singletons. This clone appeared once. The antigen is unknown. Germline-derived CDR1 and CDR2 are SGHNT and YYREEE (reference sequence). The V gene lost 0 bases and the J gene lost 10 bases, with 13 bases spanning the gap. CDR3 length: 13 residues. The receptor comes from an adult in good health. The starting material was peripheral blood, obtained on day 0 of AZD1222 vaccination. The chain couples TRBV5-4 to TRBJ1-1; possible D gene TRBD1, 6 bases. In DNA form, the CDR3 reads TGTGCCAGCAGCTTGGTTGGGGGCCCCCCAGCTTTCTTT. Protein: CASSLVGGPPAFF.